Included here is one T cell receptor beta chain sequence, with context. The study ran its PCR with 60 Vbeta and 13 Jbeta primers. Assay: immunoSEQ multiplex PCR; the TCRdb copy retains only in-frame clones and omits some. The sample gives under 200,000 clones, more than 65% of which show up once; around 1.9% is in the top ten. Germline values: CDR1 LNHDA, CDR2 SQIVND (reference sequence). CDR3 length equals 13 residues. After removal of 7 bases from V and 9 bases from J, the junction contained 7 bases not matched to a gene. The source of the sample is a study of cytomegalovirus exposure and HLA in healthy donors.

Sequencing was carried out using PBMCs. V gene TRBV19 combines with J gene TRBJ2-1; 9 nucleotides match TRBD1. The clonotype was recovered from a woman aged 25 to 39 in good health and CMV-seronegative. The CDR3 DNA reads TGTGCCAGTAACCCGGGACAGGGAATTGAGCAGTTCTTC. It yields the protein CASNPGQGIEQFF.